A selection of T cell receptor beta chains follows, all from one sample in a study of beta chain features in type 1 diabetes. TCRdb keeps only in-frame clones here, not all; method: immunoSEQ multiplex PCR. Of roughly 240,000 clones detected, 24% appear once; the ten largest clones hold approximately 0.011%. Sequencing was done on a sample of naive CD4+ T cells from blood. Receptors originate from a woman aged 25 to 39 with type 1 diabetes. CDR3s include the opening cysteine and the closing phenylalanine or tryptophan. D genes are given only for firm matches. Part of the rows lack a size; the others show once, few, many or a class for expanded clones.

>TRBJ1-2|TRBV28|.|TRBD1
CASSFSDRAYTF
TGTGCCAGCAGTTTTAGCGACAGGGCGTACACCTTC
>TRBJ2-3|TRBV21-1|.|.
CASSRERELEDTQYF
TGTGCCAGCAGCAGGGAGCGGGAGTTAGAAGATACGCAGTATTTT
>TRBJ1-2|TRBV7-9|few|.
CASSLFDRNYGYTF
TGTGCCAGCAGCTTGTTCGACAGGAACTATGGCTACACCTTC
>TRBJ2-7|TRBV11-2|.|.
CASSFTGKTYEQYF
TGTGCCAGCAGCTTCACCGGGAAGACGTACGAGCAGTACTTC
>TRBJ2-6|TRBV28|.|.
CASRTGSSGANVLTF
TGTGCCAGCAGGACTGGAAGCTCTGGGGCCAACGTCCTGACTTTC
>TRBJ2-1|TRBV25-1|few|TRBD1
CASSDPSGTAYNEQFF
TGTGCCAGCAGTGATCCTTCCGGGACAGCCTACAATGAGCAGTTCTTC
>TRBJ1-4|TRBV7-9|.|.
CASSLEQLTNEKLFF
TGTGCCAGCAGCTTAGAGCAATTGACTAATGAAAAACTGTTTTTT
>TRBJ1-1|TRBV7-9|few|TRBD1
CASSSGQGRTEAFF
TGTGCCAGCAGCTCGGGACAGGGACGCACTGAAGCTTTCTTT
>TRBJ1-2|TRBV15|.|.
CATSRVGEDYGYTF
TGTGCCACCAGCAGAGTTGGAGAAGACTATGGCTACACCTTC
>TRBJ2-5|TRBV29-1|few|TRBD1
CSVAGTVQETQYF
TGCAGCGTTGCCGGGACAGTCCAAGAGACCCAGTACTTC
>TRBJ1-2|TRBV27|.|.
CASPQGGGYTF
TGTGCCTCGCCGCAGGGTGGCGGCTACACCTTC
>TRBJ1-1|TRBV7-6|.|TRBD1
CASTSQPGTAFRDTEAFF
TGTGCCAGCACTTCGCAACCGGGGACAGCTTTTAGGGACACTGAAGCTTTCTTT
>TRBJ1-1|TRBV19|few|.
CASSIHGYEAFF
TGTGCCAGTAGTATTCACGGTTATGAAGCTTTCTTT
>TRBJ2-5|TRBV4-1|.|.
CASSHLSVVETQYF
TGCGCCAGCAGCCACCTTAGCGTTGTGGAGACCCAGTACTTC
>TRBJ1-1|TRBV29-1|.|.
CSVERQAGIEAFF
TGCAGCGTTGAACGGCAGGCGGGTATTGAAGCTTTCTTT
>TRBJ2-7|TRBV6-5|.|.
CASSKHRETEQYF
TGTGCCAGCAGTAAGCACAGGGAGACGGAGCAGTACTTC
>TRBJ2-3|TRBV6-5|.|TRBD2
CASRLAGGTDTQYF
TGTGCCAGCAGGTTAGCGGGAGGCACAGATACGCAGTATTTT
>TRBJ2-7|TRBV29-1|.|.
CSVEDEQAYEQYF
TGCAGCGTTGAAGATGAACAGGCCTACGAGCAGTACTTC
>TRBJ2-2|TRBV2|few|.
CASSPTGIGELFF
TGTGCCAGCAGTCCCACAGGGATCGGGGAGCTGTTTTTT
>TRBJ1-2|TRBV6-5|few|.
CASRRQLRHGYTF
TGTGCCAGCAGGCGACAGCTACGACATGGCTACACCTTC
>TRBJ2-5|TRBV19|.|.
CASSQTVEETQYF
TGTGCCAGTAGTCAAACAGTGGAAGAGACCCAGTACTTC
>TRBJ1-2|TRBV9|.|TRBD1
CASSVRQGAIGGYTF
TGTGCCAGCAGCGTCCGACAGGGGGCCATTGGGGGCTACACCTTC
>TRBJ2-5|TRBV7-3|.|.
CARGESRQETQYF
TGTGCCAGAGGGGAATCCAGGCAAGAGACCCAGTACTTC
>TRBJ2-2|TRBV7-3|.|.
CASSSYTGELFF
TGTGCCAGCAGCTCCTACACCGGGGAGCTGTTTTTT
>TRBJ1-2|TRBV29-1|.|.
CSVEVPGFREGYTF
TGCAGCGTTGAAGTCCCAGGCTTTAGGGAGGGCTACACCTTC
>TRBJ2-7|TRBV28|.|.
CASSALDSPWQQYF
TGTGCCAGCAGTGCCCTGGACAGTCCATGGCAGCAGTACTTC
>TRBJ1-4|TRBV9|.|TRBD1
CASSRGQREKLFF
TGTGCCAGCAGCAGGGGACAGAGGGAAAAACTGTTTTTT
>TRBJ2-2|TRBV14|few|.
CASSPASITGELFF
TGTGCCAGCAGCCCCGCATCTATCACCGGGGAGCTGTTTTTT
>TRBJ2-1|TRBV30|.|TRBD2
CAWGAGGSTNEQFF
TGTGCCTGGGGAGCGGGAGGGTCTACCAATGAGCAGTTCTTC
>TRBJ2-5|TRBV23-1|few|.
CASSQSRETQYF
TGCGCCAGCAGTCAATCGCGGGAGACCCAGTACTTC
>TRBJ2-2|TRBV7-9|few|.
CASSSEGQSANTGELFF
TGTGCCAGCAGCTCGGAGGGACAGTCAGCAAACACCGGGGAGCTGTTTTTT
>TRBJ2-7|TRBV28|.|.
CASTLRAASYEQYF
TGTGCCAGCACCCTCCGAGCGGCCTCCTACGAGCAGTACTTC
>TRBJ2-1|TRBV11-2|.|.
CASSRAGQVSNEQFF
TGTGCCAGCAGCAGAGCAGGGCAGGTGTCCAATGAGCAGTTCTTC
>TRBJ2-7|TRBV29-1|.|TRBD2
CSVEPSGAYEQYF
TGCAGCGTTGAACCCAGCGGGGCCTACGAGCAGTACTTC
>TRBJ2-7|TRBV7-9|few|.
CATYEDSYEQYF
TGTGCCACTTACGAGGATTCCTACGAGCAGTACTTC
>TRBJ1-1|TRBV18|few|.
CASSSREGGTTEAFF
TGTGCCAGCTCATCGCGGGAAGGTGGGACCACTGAAGCTTTCTTT
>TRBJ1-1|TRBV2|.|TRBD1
CASLRTGGTEAFF
TGTGCCAGCCTCCGGACAGGGGGCACTGAAGCTTTCTTT
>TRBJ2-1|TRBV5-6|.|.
CASSLANSYNEQFF
TGTGCCAGCAGCTTGGCTAACTCCTACAATGAGCAGTTCTTC
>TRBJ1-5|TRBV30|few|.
CAWSVQSNQPQHF
TGTGCCTGGAGTGTCCAAAGCAATCAGCCCCAGCATTTT
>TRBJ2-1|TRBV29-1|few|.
CSVVVGGRYNEQFF
TGCAGCGTTGTAGTTGGGGGCAGGTACAATGAGCAGTTCTTC
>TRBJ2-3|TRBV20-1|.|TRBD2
CSGGRPDTQYF
TGCAGTGGCGGGAGACCAGATACGCAGTATTTT
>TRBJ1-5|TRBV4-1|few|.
CASSQVADSNQPQHF
TGCGCCAGCAGCCAAGTTGCGGATAGCAATCAGCCCCAGCATTTT
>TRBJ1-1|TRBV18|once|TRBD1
CASSGTGALTEAFF
TGTGCCAGCTCAGGGACAGGGGCCCTCACTGAAGCTTTCTTT
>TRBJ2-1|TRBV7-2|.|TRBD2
CASSSAGANQFF
TGTGCCAGCAGCTCAGCGGGAGCGAATCAGTTCTTC
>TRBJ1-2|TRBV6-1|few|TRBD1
CASSETGDNYGYTF
TGTGCCAGCAGTGAGACAGGGGATAACTATGGCTACACCTTC
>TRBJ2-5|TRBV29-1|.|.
CSVGGGETQYF
TGCAGCGTTGGAGGGGGAGAGACCCAGTACTTC
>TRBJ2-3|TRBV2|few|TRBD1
CASSGGTGPDTQYF
TGTGCCAGCAGTGGAGGGACAGGGCCAGATACGCAGTATTTT
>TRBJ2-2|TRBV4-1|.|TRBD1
CASSQPGQGYYGELFF
TGCGCCAGCAGCCAGCCGGGACAGGGGTATTACGGGGAGCTGTTTTTT
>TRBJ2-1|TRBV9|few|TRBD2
CASSVDGRLAGDNEQFF
TGTGCCAGCAGCGTAGACGGTCGGCTAGCGGGCGACAATGAGCAGTTCTTC
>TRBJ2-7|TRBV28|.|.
CASSLGQGRYEQYF
TGTGCCAGCAGTTTAGGTCAGGGTAGGTACGAGCAGTACTTC